The present T cell receptor beta chain was sequenced within a study of T cell repertoires in cytomegalovirus infection (dated by TCRdb to the late 2010s). About the investigation overall: Because public TCR beta signatures pointed to carriage of CMV infection together with the matching HLA type, the HLA type of each donor mattered for the analysis. Beyond this particular receptor, the publication reports: Carriers of CMV infection plus the relevant HLA type were discriminated by the cumulative frequency of public TCR beta family members in the study cohort and in an independent roughly 340-donor cohort. The ex vivo response was dominated by HLA-C-restricted CMV-specific TCR beta clonotypes, which also provided the single most frequent clonotype in two of eight donors.

The data were produced on an Illumina HiSeq 1500. In-frame beta chains were kept once TCRdb had trimmed the public reads at Q25 with fastp and called clones with MiXCR. When rows share a CDR3 protein, they turn into one entry using the most common DNA and genes. In this sample the table shows 150,000 to 200,000 distinct CDR3 sequences, 28% of which occur a single time. The leading ten clones occupy roughly 31% of the sample. The germline V gene (reference sequence) yields DFQATT for CDR1 and SNEGSKA for CDR2. From cysteine to phenylalanine, the CDR3 is 14 amino acids long. CDR3 DNA only is kept here, 42 bases in frame from base 1. The V end loses 0 bases and the J end loses 6 bases, and a stretch of 12 bases separates them. The sample holds a few counts of this clonotype. It has no known antigen specificity. Per-base qualities were not stored, and no clone one base away is much larger.

The sequence came from a human donor in good health (CMV status not recorded). Some clones in this sample may be carry-over from other donors' samples. The chain couples TRBV20-1 to TRBJ2-1; TRBD2 could be the D gene, as 6 bases match. What was sequenced was PBMCs. CDR3 sequence: CSARDGGLSNEQFF. The nucleotide sequence reads as follows: TGCAGTGCTAGAGATGGAGGGCTTTCCAATGAGCAGTTCTTC.